This T cell receptor beta chain was sequenced for a study of cytomegalovirus exposure and HLA in healthy donors. Researchers ran the PCR with 60 Vbeta and 13 Jbeta primers. TCRdb keeps only in-frame clones here, not all; method: immunoSEQ multiplex PCR. The sample has tens of thousands of clones; about 85% are singletons. The CDR3 has 14 amino acids. The germline gives CDR1 SEHNR, CDR2 FQNEAQ (reference sequence). V lost 5 bases and J 6 bases, leaving 16 bases between the germline ends. The receptor comes from a girl aged 2 to 10 in good health and CMV-seropositive. The chain links TRBV7-9 to TRBJ1-2, with D possibly being TRBD1 (5 bases). Input material: PBMCs. The CDR3 coding sequence is TGTGCCAGCAGCATTTTGACAGACTCGAATGGCTACACCTTC. Translated, it gives CASSILTDSNGYTF. Variable domain in full (rest from reference TRBV7-9 and TRBJ1-2): DTGVSQNPRHKITKRGQNVTFRCDPISEHNRLYWYRQTLGQGPEFLTYFQNEAQLEKSRLLSDRFSAERPKGSFSTLEIQRTEQGDSAMYLCASSILTDSNGYTFGSGTRLTVV.